The 20 T cell receptor beta chains listed next were all sequenced from one sample in a study of OX40 agonist ivuxolimab in advanced cancers. The method was immunoSEQ multiplex PCR; TCRdb's version includes in-frame clones alone and lacks a portion of them. The sample contains 60,000 or so clones, around 87% of which appear only once. The sample here was CD4+ or CD8+ T cells sorted from blood, taken in a trial of the OX40 agonist ivuxolimab. Source of these receptors: an adult with an advanced solid tumor such as melanoma, head and neck, liver or kidney cancer.

This chain uses TRBV19 with TRBJ1-4; D ambiguous. The V end lost 5 bases, the J end lost 0 bases, and 19 bases lay between the germline ends. CDR1 is LNHDA and CDR2 is SQIVND in the germline V gene (reference sequence). The CDR3 contains 18 residues. The CDR3 DNA reads TGTGCCAGTAGTCTGAGGCCCCCCGACGGAACAACTAATGAAAAACTGTTTTTT. Its protein product is CASSLRPPDGTTNEKLFF.

CDR3 protein: CASSGEGGNYGYTF. The CDR3 DNA reads TGTGCCAGTAGTGGTGAAGGGGGCAACTATGGCTACACCTTC. The V and J genes are TRBV19 and TRBJ1-2; TRBD1 aligns across 7 bases. Germline-derived CDR1 and CDR2 are LNHDA and SQIVND (reference sequence). The V gene end was trimmed by 5 bases and the J gene end by 2 bases; junction bases not matched to a gene: 5. The CDR3 is 14 amino acids.

V is TRBV5-1 and J is TRBJ2-5, with TRBD2 identical over 9 bases. This CDR3 has 14 residues. Germline loops: CDR1 SGHRS, CDR2 YFSETQ. V shed 4 bases and J 4 bases; nucleotides not matched to a gene: 5. CDR3 sequence (DNA): TGCGCCAGCAGCGCCGGGACTAGCAGAGAGACCCAGTACTTC. This gives the protein CASSAGTSRETQYF.

This sequence joins TRBV5-6 and TRBJ1-5; D is ambiguous. The CDR3 covers 13 residues. Trimming took off 4 bases at V and 4 bases at J, with 9 bases between the two ends. CDR1 and CDR2 (germline): SGHDT, YYEEEE. CDR3 DNA: TGTGCCAGCAGCAGCGGACGAAATCAGCCCCAGCATTTT. Translating gives CASSSGRNQPQHF.

CDR3 sequence reads: CASSVDRVNEQFF. The CDR3 nucleotides are TGTGCCAGCAGCGTAGACAGGGTGAATGAGCAGTTCTTC. This sequence joins TRBV9 and TRBJ2-1; TRBD1 might be the D (6 bases). The V end was cut by 0 bases, the J end by 7 bases, with 8 bases between. There are 13 residues in the CDR3. Germline assignment: CDR1 SGDLS and CDR2 YYNGEE.

The chain couples TRBV5-1 to TRBJ2-5, with unresolved D. Trimming shortened V by 4 bases and J by 2 bases, and 6 bases separated the two germline ends. In germline, CDR1 is SGHRS, CDR2 YFSETQ. The CDR3 length is 12 residues. CDR3 nucleotide sequence: TGCGCCAGCAGCGCGATGCAAGAGACCCAGTACTTC. Translation: CASSAMQETQYF.

CDR3 DNA: TGTGCCACCAGCAGATCAACGACGGTAAAGAACACTGAAGCTTTCTTT. Translating it yields CATSRSTTVKNTEAFF. This chain uses TRBV15 with TRBJ1-1; D ambiguous. This CDR3 is 16 amino acids long. V gave up 2 bases and J gave up 1 base, with 14 bases separating them. Germline V CDR1 and CDR2: LNHNV, YYDKDF (reference sequence).

This clone appeared once. The chain carries TRBV14 and TRBJ2-4; 11 bases match TRBD1. Unmatched junction bases numbered 7, after V lost 3 bases and J lost 0 bases. This CDR3 contains 18 residues. Per germline, CDR1 SGHDN and CDR2 FVKESK. The CDR3 protein is CASSQRTGGVGAKNIQYF. In nucleotides, the CDR3 is TGTGCCAGCAGCCAGCGGACAGGGGGCGTTGGAGCCAAAAACATTCAGTACTTC. Drawing the rest from reference TRBV14 and TRBJ2-4, the complete variable domain is EAGVTQFPSHSVIEKGQTVTLRCDPISGHDNLYWYRRVMGKEIKFLLHFVKESKQDESGMPNNRFLAERTGGTYSTLKVQPAELEDSGVYFCASSQRTGGVGAKNIQYFGAGTRLSVL.

The J gene is TRBJ2-1, the V gene TRBV9, with 14 bases aligning to TRBD2. Trimming took 4 bases from V and 6 from J; bases not matched to a gene: 6. Germline lookup yields CDR1 SGDLS and CDR2 YYNGEE. This CDR3 is built from 16 residues. CDR3 in DNA: TGTGCCAGCAGCCCCGGGGGACTAGCGGGGGTCAATGAGCAGTTCTTC. This translates into CASSPGGLAGVNEQFF.

The CDR3 sequence: CAWTGTYNEQFF. CDR3 nucleotide sequence: TGTGCCTGGACTGGCACCTACAATGAGCAGTTCTTC. This chain links TRBV30 with TRBJ2-1; the D is unclear. This CDR3 region has 12 residues. V lost 4 bases to trimming and J lost 2 bases, with 6 bases between them. CDR1 and CDR2 from the germline V gene are GTSNPN and SVGIG (reference sequence).

The chain uses TRBV7-6 and TRBJ2-2, with 9 bases fitting TRBD1. J was trimmed by 5 bases and V by 3 bases; bases with no gene match: 4. This CDR3 spans 15 amino acids. CDR1 is SGHVS, CDR2 FNYEAQ, per germline. The CDR3 region has the DNA TGTGCCAGCAGCTTTGGGACAGGGACAACCGGGGAGCTGTTTTTT. As protein: CASSFGTGTTGELFF.

V gene TRBV20-1 combines with J gene TRBJ1-2; D call uncertain. CDR3 length equals 10 residues. Trimming took 3 bases from V and 5 from J, leaving 4 bases between them. From germline, CDR1 is DFQATT and CDR2 SNEGSKA (reference sequence). CDR3 amino acids: CSASYYGYTF. The CDR3 DNA reads as TGCAGTGCTAGCTATTATGGCTACACCTTC.

This sequence joins TRBV27 and TRBJ1-2; D not resolved. CDR1 is MNHEY, CDR2 SMNVEV, per germline (reference sequence). Trimming pared 3 bases from V and 6 bases from J, leaving 14 bases between. The CDR3 is made up of 14 amino acids. The DNA of the CDR3 is TGTGCCAGCAGTTTTTCTGCAGAAGGTAATGGCTACACCTTC. It is translated as CASSFSAEGNGYTF.

The chain joins TRBV5-4 to TRBJ1-2; D not certain. CDR1 SGHNT and CDR2 YYREEE come from the germline V gene (reference sequence). V lost 0 bases to trimming and J lost 4 bases, with 10 bases between them. This CDR3 is built from 14 residues. The CDR3 coding sequence is TGTGCCAGCAGCTTGGAGGGCAGGAGCTATGGCTACACCTTC. Its translation is CASSLEGRSYGYTF.

This chain links TRBV5-1 with TRBJ2-1, with 10 bases aligning to TRBD2. Losses at the gene ends were 5 bases for V and 8 bases for J; bases not matched to a gene: 13. CDR1 and CDR2 (germline): SGHRS, YFSETQ. This CDR3 is built from 16 residues. The CDR3 protein is CASRLGASGGLDEQFF. CDR3 nucleotide sequence: TGCGCCAGCAGACTGGGGGCTAGCGGGGGTCTCGATGAGCAGTTCTTC.

This rearrangement joins TRBV6-6 to TRBJ1-6; possibly TRBD1 for D (6 bases). The V end was cut by 0 bases, the J end by 6 bases, with 9 bases between. Germline-derived CDR1 and CDR2 are MNHNY and SVGAGI (reference sequence). The CDR3 runs 15 residues. CDR3 sequence (DNA): TGTGCCAGCAGTTACTCGGGGGCGGGTAATTCACCCCTCCACTTT. It yields the protein CASSYSGAGNSPLHF.

The chain couples TRBV14 to TRBJ2-5; 11 bases match TRBD2. Losses at the gene ends were 4 bases for V and 7 bases for J; bases not matched to a gene: 8. This CDR3 spans 15 amino acids. The germline gives CDR1 SGHDN, CDR2 FVKESK. CDR3 nucleotide sequence: TGTGCCAGCAGCCTTGTAGCGGGGGGGATCGGGACCCAGTACTTC. Protein: CASSLVAGGIGTQYF.

The rearrangement links TRBV9 to TRBJ2-3, with 7 positions matching TRBD2. With 1 base clipped from V and 0 bases from J, the junction kept 5 bases outside the gene matches. Germline V gene lookup returns CDR1 SGDLS and CDR2 YYNGEE. CDR3 length: 16 residues. The CDR3 coding sequence is TGTGCCAGCAGCGTAACCCCTAGCGGAAGCACAGATACGCAGTATTTT. Its translation: CASSVTPSGSTDTQYF.

The V call is TRBV18, the J call TRBJ2-1; D may correspond to TRBD1 or TRBD2 (7 bases each). The CDR3 totals 15 residues. Germline CDR1 and CDR2: KGHSH and LQKENI. Trimming removed 3 bases at V and 6 bases at J, with 15 bases between. The DNA for the CDR3 is TGTGCCAGCTCACCCCGGGGAGGGGGCCGCAATGAGCAGTTCTTC. It translates to CASSPRGGGRNEQFF.

This chain connects TRBV7-2 to TRBJ2-5; D assignment may be TRBD1 or TRBD2 (5 bases each). With 0 bases removed from V and 1 base from J, the gap between germline ends came to 9 bases. This CDR3 has 15 amino acids. The germline gives CDR1 SGHTA, CDR2 FQGNSA. CDR3 protein: CASSLAFGGQETQYF. CDR3 nucleotide sequence: TGTGCCAGCAGCTTAGCGTTTGGGGGCCAAGAGACCCAGTACTTC.